This record looks at one TCR beta chain sequence and its context. The antigen remains unidentified. Prepared libraries of TCR beta cDNA carried unique molecular identifiers. T cells numbering about 0.85 to 10 million yielded cDNA molecules that totaled about 500,000. In TCRdb, the PCR reads were re-called with MiXCR into one record per CDR3 protein. The repertoire has about 770,000 distinct CDR3 sequences, about half of them found once; the top ten carry just under 5%. J lost 4 bases, V lost 5 bases, and 10 bases had no gene match. CDR3 length: 17 residues. Looked up from germline, CDR1 is LGHNT and CDR2 is FRNRAP. This entry comes from a study of post-analysis software for immune sequencing data. General study results and limits: Higher frequency in patients than in controls was seen for roughly five TRBV segments, with TRBV5-6, TRBV5-1 and TRBV20-1 among them.

This rearrangement joins TRBV12-5 to TRBJ2-1, with TRBD2 matching over 11 bases. This clonotype originated in a girl under 18 with multiple sclerosis. Sequencing was carried out using blood. CDR3 protein: CASGTNLAGGPYNEQFF. In DNA form, the CDR3 reads TGTGCTAGTGGTACGAACCTAGCGGGAGGCCCTTACAATGAGCAGTTCTTC. Full variable domain (rest looked up from reference TRBV12-5 and TRBJ2-1): DARVTQTPRHKVTEMGQEVTMRCQPILGHNTVFWYRQTMMQGLELLAYFRNRAPLDDSGMPKDRFSAEMPDATLATLKIQPSEPRDSAVYFCASGTNLAGGPYNEQFFGPGTRLTVL.